One and the same sample provided the 29 T cell receptor beta chains below, sequenced in a study of blood T cell repertoires in COVID-19. The repertoire was sequenced with immunoSEQ multiplex PCR; TCRdb's copy has only in-frame clones and lacks some. The table lists almost 250,000 clones, 86% of them singletons, with roughly 6.2% in the top ten. The sample consisted of peripheral blood. Receptors originate from a woman older than 75 with COVID-19, enrolled during active disease.

The chain recombines TRBV2 with TRBJ1-2; D unclear. Germline CDR1 and CDR2: SNHLY and FYNNEI. V was shortened by 7 bases and J by 0 bases, with 15 bases between the two germline ends. The CDR3 is made up of 15 amino acids. The CDR3 is CASIGFRDANYGYTF. DNA of the CDR3: TGTGCCAGCATTGGATTCCGGGATGCTAACTATGGCTACACCTTC.

This chain connects TRBV18 to TRBJ2-7, with 7 bases aligning to TRBD1. CDR3 length: 15 amino acids. V lost 2 bases to trimming and J lost 1 base; unmatched junction nucleotides: 5. Germline assignment: CDR1 KGHSH and CDR2 LQKENI. The CDR3 reads CASSPASDRSYEQYF. The CDR3 DNA reads as TGTGCCAGCTCACCAGCATCGGACAGGTCCTACGAGCAGTACTTC.

This chain links TRBV9 with TRBJ1-6; 9 nucleotides align to TRBD1. The CDR3 extends over 16 amino acids. Germline CDR1 is SGDLS and CDR2 is YYNGEE. The V and J ends lost 3 bases and 6 bases, in that order; junction bases with no gene match: 7. The CDR3 reads CASSARAGQGNSPLHF. The CDR3 bases are TGTGCCAGCAGCGCACGGGCGGGACAGGGTAATTCACCCCTCCACTTT.

V gene TRBV14 combines with J gene TRBJ1-6; 8 bases match TRBD1. The CDR3 consists of 17 residues. J lost 0 bases, V lost 6 bases, and 7 bases had no gene match. Germline CDR1 and CDR2: SGHDN and FVKESK. CDR3 in amino acids: CASRKGTGSSYNSPLHF. CDR3 DNA sequence: TGTGCCAGCAGGAAAGGGACAGGTAGCTCCTATAATTCACCCCTCCACTTT.

J is TRBJ1-6 and V is TRBV3-1 (or the pseudogene TRBV3-2), with unresolved D. V lost 1 base, J lost 4 bases, and 5 bases lay in between. The CDR3 is 14 amino acids. CDR1 is LGHDT and CDR2 is YNNKEL in the germline V gene (reference sequence). The CDR3 is CASSQGEYNSPLHF. The CDR3 DNA reads TGTGCCAGCAGCCAAGGAGAATATAATTCACCCCTCCACTTT.

J is TRBJ2-3 and V is TRBV18; 15 bases fit TRBD2. The CDR3 has 16 amino acids. In germline, CDR1 is KGHSH, CDR2 LQKENI. The V and J ends lost 5 bases and 3 bases, in that order; junction bases with no gene match: 3. CDR3 DNA sequence: TGTGCCAGCTCAACGGGACTAGCGGGGGGAACAGATACGCAGTATTTT. As protein: CASSTGLAGGTDTQYF. The full variable domain, completed using reference TRBV18 and TRBJ2-3, is NAGVMQNPRHLVRRRGQEARLRCSPMKGHSHVYWYRQLPEEGLKFMVYLQKENIIDESGMPKERFSAEFPKEGPSILRIQQVVRGDSAAYFCASSTGLAGGTDTQYFGPGTRLTVL.

The CDR3 sequence: CASSFPGSASSLHF. In DNA, the CDR3 is TGTGCCAGCAGTTTCCCCGGCAGCGCCAGTTCCCTCCACTTT. This sequence joins TRBV28 and TRBJ1-6; D is uncertain. The CDR3 spans 14 residues. Deletions cut 3 bases from V and 14 bases from J, with 17 bases between. Germline CDR1 is MDHEN and CDR2 is SYDVKM.

This sequence joins TRBV6-6 and TRBJ1-1; 9 nucleotides line up with TRBD1. Germline V lookup: CDR1 MNHNY, CDR2 SVGAGI (reference sequence). The V segment lost 5 bases and the J segment 3 bases; nucleotides outside the gene matches: 10. This CDR3 comprises 16 residues. This CDR3 reads CASSAGQGILDTEAFF. In DNA, the CDR3 is TGTGCCAGCAGTGCTGGACAGGGGATATTAGACACTGAAGCTTTCTTT.

This clone is a singleton in its sample. V and J are TRBV11-2 and TRBJ2-2; 9 bases are shared with TRBD2. With V trimmed by 7 bases and J by 6 bases, 6 bases remained unmatched. Per the germline V gene, CDR1 is SGHAT and CDR2 is FQNNGV. The CDR3 is 14 amino acids. CDR3 residues: CASITQRGAGELFF. Here the CDR3 DNA reads TGTGCCAGCATCACCCAGCGGGGGGCCGGGGAGCTGTTTTTT.

This chain links TRBV10-3 with TRBJ2-2; D may be TRBD1 (5 bases). The CDR3 extends over 13 amino acids. V lost 5 bases and J lost 3, with 7 bases in between. Germline V lookup: CDR1 ENHRY, CDR2 SYGVKD. As DNA, the CDR3 is TGTGCCATCAGTCCCAGGGACACCGGGGAGCTGTTTTTT. Translated, it gives CAISPRDTGELFF.

The V call is TRBV28, the J call TRBJ2-7; 10 bases are a match to TRBD2. The V segment lost 3 bases and the J segment 1 base; nucleotides outside the gene matches: 12. The germline V gene encodes CDR1 MDHEN and CDR2 SYDVKM. The CDR3 has 18 amino acids. Here the CDR3 reads CASSFLGSGGAGSYEQYF. CDR3 bases: TGTGCCAGCAGTTTCCTGGGCAGCGGGGGGGCCGGATCCTACGAGCAGTACTTC.

This clone was seen only once. The chain joins TRBV6-5 to TRBJ1-6, with unresolved D. The V end was cut by 2 bases, the J end by 10 bases, with 9 bases between. This CDR3 has 13 amino acids. CDR1 is MNHEY, CDR2 SVGAGI, per germline. CDR3 in amino acids: CASSYVRGSPLHF. CDR3 nucleotide sequence: TGTGCCAGCAGTTACGTTCGGGGATCACCCCTCCACTTT.

This clone occurred a few times. V and J are TRBV3-1 (or the pseudogene TRBV3-2) and TRBJ1-1, with 8 bases lining up with TRBD1. The CDR3 length is 16 residues. The ends lost 1 base at V and 2 bases at J; junction bases unmatched: 6. Per the germline V gene, CDR1 is LGHDT and CDR2 is YNNKEL (reference sequence). The CDR3 is CASSQVRTGINTEAFF. DNA of the CDR3: TGTGCCAGCAGCCAAGTCCGGACAGGGATAAACACTGAAGCTTTCTTT.

The chain uses TRBV12-5 and TRBJ2-1; TRBD2 might be the D (5 bases). The V end was cut by 4 bases, the J end by 8 bases, with 6 bases between. The CDR3 consists of 11 residues. Germline values: CDR1 LGHNT, CDR2 FRNRAP. The chain's CDR3 is CASGWGDEQFF. DNA for the CDR3: TGTGCTAGTGGTTGGGGAGATGAGCAGTTCTTC.

This clone showed up just once. The gene calls are TRBV7-2 and TRBJ1-6; 11 bases fit TRBD1. Looked up from germline, CDR1 is SGHTA and CDR2 is FQGNSA. The CDR3 spans 15 residues. Trimming at V came to 3 bases and at J to 5 bases, leaving 0 bases not matched to a gene. The CDR3 DNA reads TGTGCCAGCAGCTTGGGACAGGGGGATAATTCACCCCTCCACTTT. It is translated as CASSLGQGDNSPLHF.

This chain links TRBV9 with TRBJ2-1; 9 bases line up with TRBD2. The CDR3 consists of 16 residues. After removal of 3 bases from V and 0 bases from J, the junction contained 4 bases not matched to a gene. The germline gives CDR1 SGDLS, CDR2 YYNGEE. DNA of the CDR3: TGTGCCAGCAGCGCCCAAGCGGGGGGCTCCTACAATGAGCAGTTCTTC. Translating it yields CASSAQAGGSYNEQFF. The full variable domain, rest sourced from reference TRBV9 and TRBJ2-1, is DSGVTQTPKHLITATGQRVTLRCSPRSGDLSVYWYQQSLDQGLQFLIQYYNGEERAKGNILERFSAQQFPDLHSELNLSSLELGDSALYFCASSAQAGGSYNEQFFGPGTRLTVL.

This clone was observed once. This chain uses TRBV10-3 with TRBJ1-6, with TRBD1 identical over 7 bases. CDR3 length: 13 residues. The germline gives CDR1 ENHRY, CDR2 SYGVKD. V dropped 6 bases and J dropped 8; count of bases not matched to a gene: 4. CDR3: CAIRNDRDSPLHF. The DNA of the CDR3 is TGTGCCATCAGAAATGACAGGGATTCACCCCTCCACTTT.

This clone was seen only once. The V gene is TRBV19, the J gene TRBJ1-1, with unresolved D. Germline V gives CDR1 LNHDA, CDR2 SQIVND (reference sequence). The CDR3 runs 15 residues. V gave up 2 bases and J gave up 1 base, with 11 bases separating them. CDR3 nucleotides: TGTGCCAGTAGTATAAGCCCCGGTCCGAACACTGAAGCTTTCTTT. Translating gives CASSISPGPNTEAFF.

The chain joins TRBV10-3 to TRBJ1-2; 7 bases align to TRBD1. Losses at the gene ends were 6 bases for V and 5 bases for J; bases not matched to a gene: 9. The germline V gene encodes CDR1 ENHRY and CDR2 SYGVKD. CDR3 size: 14 residues. The CDR3 DNA follows: TGTGCCATCAGACCGGACAGGTCAGGGTATGGCTACACCTTC. Translating gives CAIRPDRSGYGYTF.

This clone was observed a single time. This sample also contains other DNA sequences that code for the same CDR3. The chain uses TRBV6-5 and TRBJ2-7, with 10 bases matching TRBD1. Trimming took 2 bases from V and 3 from J; bases not matched to a gene: 1. Per germline, CDR1 MNHEY and CDR2 SVGAGI. The CDR3 spans 14 residues. The DNA for the CDR3 is TGTGCCAGCAGTTACCGGGACAGGGGCTACGAGCAGTACTTC. Its translation: CASSYRDRGYEQYF.

This clone has a single count. The rearrangement joins TRBV9 to TRBJ2-5; 8 bases match TRBD1. V lost 7 bases to trimming and J lost 4 bases; unmatched junction nucleotides: 15. The CDR3 extends over 16 amino acids. Germline V lookup: CDR1 SGDLS, CDR2 YYNGEE. CDR3 sequence reads: CASSKRGQADGETQYF. The DNA of the CDR3 is TGTGCCAGCTCCAAAAGGGGACAGGCCGACGGAGAGACCCAGTACTTC. Combining the CDR3 with reference TRBV9 and TRBJ2-5 gives the whole variable domain DSGVTQTPKHLITATGQRVTLRCSPRSGDLSVYWYQQSLDQGLQFLIQYYNGEERAKGNILERFSAQQFPDLHSELNLSSLELGDSALYFCASSKRGQADGETQYFGPGTRLLVL.

V usage is TRBV2 and J usage is TRBJ2-3, with 9 bases fitting TRBD2. Germline CDR1 is SNHLY and CDR2 is FYNNEI. Unmatched junction bases numbered 5, after V lost 6 bases and J lost 1 base. The CDR3 runs 15 residues. CDR3 sequence (DNA): TGTGCCAGCAGGACCCTAGCGGGGCGCACAGATACGCAGTATTTT. It codes for CASRTLAGRTDTQYF.

This clone was detected once. The chain uses TRBV15 and TRBJ1-4, with a tentative D call TRBD1 (5 bases). There are 15 residues in the CDR3. The V and J ends lost 0 bases and 6 bases respectively, with 11 bases between them. CDR1 is LNHNV, CDR2 YYDKDF, per germline (reference sequence). The DNA of the CDR3 is TGTGCCACCAGCAGAGAACGGGGGGTAGATGAAAAACTGTTTTTT. The encoded protein is CATSRERGVDEKLFF.

This chain uses TRBV3-1 (or the pseudogene TRBV3-2) with TRBJ1-1; D perhaps matches TRBD1 (5 bases). Between the trimmed V and J ends, which lost 6 bases and 1 base, there was a span of 12 bases. This CDR3 is built from 14 residues. Germline V gene data show CDR1 as LGHDT and CDR2 as YNNKEL (reference sequence). The CDR3 coding sequence is TGTGCCAGCAGTCAGGGACTCCAGAACACTGAAGCTTTCTTT. Its translation: CASSQGLQNTEAFF.

The CDR3 nucleotides are TGTGCCAGCAGTTACCTCCGGACAGGGAGATCCGAGCAGTACTTC. This sequence encodes CASSYLRTGRSEQYF. V usage is TRBV6-5 and J usage is TRBJ2-7; 8 nucleotides line up with TRBD1. The junction had 9 bases not matched to a gene; V was cut back by 2 bases and J by 6 bases. The CDR3 contains 15 residues. Germline CDR1 MNHEY, CDR2 SVGAGI.

The genes are TRBV11-2 and TRBJ2-1, with 9 nucleotides matching TRBD1. The CDR3 is 15 residues long. The V gene end was trimmed by 3 bases and the J gene end by 2 bases; junction bases not matched to a gene: 2. Germline CDR1 and CDR2: SGHAT and FQNNGV. The CDR3 region has the DNA TGTGCCAGCAGCTTCCGACAGGGGGCCTACAATGAGCAGTTCTTC. Its protein product is CASSFRQGAYNEQFF.

CDR3 sequence reads: CASSSLSLGGNEQFF. The CDR3 DNA reads TGTGCCAGCAGCAGCTTAAGTCTCGGGGGCAATGAGCAGTTCTTC. V is TRBV7-2 and J is TRBJ2-1; TRBD2 is a possible D gene (6 bases). V lost 5 bases and J 6 bases, leaving 17 bases between the germline ends. Germline loops: CDR1 SGHTA, CDR2 FQGNSA. The CDR3 spans 15 residues.

The CDR3 spells CASSIAGARTEAFF. The CDR3 nucleotides are TGTGCCAGTAGTATAGCAGGGGCGCGTACTGAAGCTTTCTTT. This chain joins TRBV19 and TRBJ1-1; TRBD1 might be the D (6 bases). The CDR3 is 14 residues long. Germline V lookup: CDR1 LNHDA, CDR2 SQIVND (reference sequence). V was cut by 1 base and J by 5 bases, with 11 bases left in between. Variable domain in full (rest from reference TRBV19 and TRBJ1-1): DGGITQSPKYLFRKEGQNVTLSCEQNLNHDAMYWYRQDPGQGLRLIYYSQIVNDFQKGDIAEGYSVSREKKESFPLTVTSAQKNPTAFYLCASSIAGARTEAFFGQGTRLTVV.

The genes are TRBV7-2 and TRBJ2-3; D perhaps matches TRBD2 (7 bases). The CDR3 sequence is 15 residues long. Germline CDR1 and CDR2: SGHTA and FQGNSA. V lost 6 bases, J lost 2 bases, and 15 bases lay in between. Here the CDR3 DNA reads TGTGCCAGCAGTTCCTCGGGGGGCCACACAGATACGCAGTATTTT. Translation gives CASSSSGGHTDTQYF. The full variable domain, in which reference TRBV7-2 and TRBJ2-3 provide the parts outside the CDR3, is GAGVSQSPSNKVTEKGKDVELRCDPISGHTALYWYRQSLGQGLEFLIYFQGNSAPDKSGLPSDRFSAERTGGSVSTLTIQRTQQEDSAVYLCASSSSGGHTDTQYFGPGTRLTVL.